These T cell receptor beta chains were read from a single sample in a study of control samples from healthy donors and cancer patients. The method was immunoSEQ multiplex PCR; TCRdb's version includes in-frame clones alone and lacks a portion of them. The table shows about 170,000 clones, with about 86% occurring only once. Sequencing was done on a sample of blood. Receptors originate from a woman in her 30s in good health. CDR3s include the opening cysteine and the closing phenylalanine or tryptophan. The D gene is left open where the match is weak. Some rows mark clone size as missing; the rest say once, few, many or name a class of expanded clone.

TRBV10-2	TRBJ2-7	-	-	CASIGTADYEQYF	TGCGCCAGCATTGGGACGGCAGACTACGAGCAGTACTTC
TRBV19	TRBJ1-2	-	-	CASSIVHERGGNYGYTF	TGTGCCAGTAGTATAGTCCACGAACGTGGGGGTAACTATGGCTACACCTTC
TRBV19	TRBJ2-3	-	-	CASSAGQSSKAQYF	TGTGCCAGTAGTGCAGGACAGTCCTCTAAGGCGCAGTATTTT
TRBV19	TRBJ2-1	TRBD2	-	CASSIRLAGGPGHYNEQFF	TGTGCCAGTAGTATCCGGCTAGCGGGAGGGCCCGGACACTACAATGAGCAGTTCTTC
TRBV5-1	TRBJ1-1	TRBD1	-	CASTLRGLETEAFF	TGCGCCAGCACCCTCAGGGGGCTGGAGACTGAAGCTTTCTTT
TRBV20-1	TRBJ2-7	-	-	CRGTGAYEQYF	TGCAGGGGGACGGGGGCCTACGAGCAGTACTTC
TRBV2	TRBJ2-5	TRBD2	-	CASSRTSRETQYF	TGTGCCAGCAGCCGGACTAGCAGAGAGACCCAGTACTTC
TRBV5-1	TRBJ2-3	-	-	CASSLEVDTQYF	TGCGCCAGCAGCTTGGAGGTAGATACGCAGTATTTT
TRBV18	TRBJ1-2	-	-	CASSPGAGPYGYTF	TGTGCCAGCTCACCGGGGGCCGGGCCCTATGGCTACACCTTC
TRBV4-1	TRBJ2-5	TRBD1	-	CASSQEYTGTGVETQYF	TGCGCCAGCAGCCAAGAATATACCGGGACAGGGGTGGAGACCCAGTACTTC
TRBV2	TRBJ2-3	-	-	CASRVITDTQYF	TGTGCCAGCAGGGTCATCACAGATACGCAGTATTTT
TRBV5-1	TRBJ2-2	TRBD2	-	CASSLGSTSPGELFF	TGCGCCAGCAGCTTGGGATCGACTAGCCCCGGGGAGCTGTTTTTT
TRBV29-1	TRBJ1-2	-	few	CSVESTNYGYTF	TGCAGCGTTGAATCCACCAACTATGGCTACACCTTC
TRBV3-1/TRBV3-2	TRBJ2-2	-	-	CASSQEVATGELFF	TGTGCCAGCAGCCAAGAAGTGGCCACCGGGGAGCTGTTTTTT
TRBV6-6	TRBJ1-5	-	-	CASSYGGQFNQPQHF	TGTGCCAGCAGTTACGGCGGACAGTTTAATCAGCCCCAGCATTTT
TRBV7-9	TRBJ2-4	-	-	CASSSQSEGPLAKNIQYF	TGTGCCAGCAGCTCGCAGTCCGAGGGCCCACTAGCCAAAAACATTCAGTACTTC
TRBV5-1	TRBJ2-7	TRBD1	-	CASSLGTGTFEQYF	TGCGCCAGCAGCTTGGGGACAGGAACTTTCGAGCAGTACTTC
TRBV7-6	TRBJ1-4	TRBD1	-	CASSQSGGLEEKLFF	TGTGCCAGCAGCCAGTCAGGGGGCTTGGAGGAAAAACTGTTTTTT
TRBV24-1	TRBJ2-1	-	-	CATSDRERGHNEQFF	TGTGCCACCAGTGATCGGGAGAGGGGCCACAATGAGCAGTTCTTC
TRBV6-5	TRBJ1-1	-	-	CASTRGPKKNTEAFF	TGTGCCAGCACCAGGGGACCGAAGAAGAACACTGAAGCTTTCTTT
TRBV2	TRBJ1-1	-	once	CASSRGLPDTEAFF	TGTGCCAGCAGTCGCGGCTTGCCGGACACTGAAGCTTTCTTT
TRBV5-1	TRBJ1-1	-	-	CASSLSTAMNTEAFF	TGCGCCAGCAGCTTGTCGACAGCTATGAACACTGAAGCTTTCTTT
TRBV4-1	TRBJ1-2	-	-	CASSQERGGIYGYTF	TGCGCCAGCAGCCAAGAGAGAGGTGGAATCTATGGCTACACCTTC
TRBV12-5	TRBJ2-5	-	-	CASGLYRSETQYF	TGTGCTAGTGGTTTATATCGATCAGAGACCCAGTACTTC
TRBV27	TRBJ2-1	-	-	CASCPTGGNEQFF	TGTGCCAGCTGTCCCACCGGGGGCAATGAGCAGTTCTTC
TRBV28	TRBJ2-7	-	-	CASSLVHEQYF	TGTGCCAGCAGTTTAGTCCACGAGCAGTACTTC
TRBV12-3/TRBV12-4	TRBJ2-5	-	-	CASKGSQETQYF	TGTGCCAGCAAGGGCTCGCAAGAGACCCAGTACTTC
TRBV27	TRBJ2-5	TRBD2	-	CASSLLPPGLAGWETQYF	TGTGCCAGCAGTTTATTGCCCCCGGGACTAGCGGGATGGGAGACCCAGTACTTC
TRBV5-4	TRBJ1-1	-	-	CASSSLGRSDTEAFF	TGTGCCAGCAGCTCCTTGGGACGGTCGGACACTGAAGCTTTCTTT
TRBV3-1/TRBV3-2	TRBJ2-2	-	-	CASSQDPGDELFF	TGTGCCAGCAGCCAAGATCCGGGGGACGAGCTGTTTTTT
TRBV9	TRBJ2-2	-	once	CASEKRNTGELFF	TGTGCCAGCGAGAAGCGGAACACCGGGGAGCTGTTTTTT
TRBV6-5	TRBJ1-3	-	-	CASSSANSGNTIYF	TGTGCCAGCAGTTCCGCCAACTCTGGAAACACCATATATTTT
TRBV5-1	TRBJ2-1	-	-	CASNGGPSYNEQFF	TGCGCCAGCAACGGCGGGCCGTCCTACAATGAGCAGTTCTTC
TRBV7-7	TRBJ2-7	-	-	CASSLAETYEQYF	TGTGCTAGCAGCTTAGCAGAAACCTACGAGCAGTACTTC
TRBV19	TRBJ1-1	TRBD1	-	CARPRGGTGRTEAFF	TGTGCCAGACCCCGAGGCGGGACAGGGCGGACTGAAGCTTTCTTT
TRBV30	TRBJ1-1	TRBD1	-	CAWSGQGGTEAFF	TGTGCCTGGAGCGGACAGGGCGGCACTGAAGCTTTCTTT
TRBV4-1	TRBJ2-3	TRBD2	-	CASSQDGGSTDTQYF	TGCGCCAGCAGCCAAGACGGGGGGAGCACAGATACGCAGTATTTT
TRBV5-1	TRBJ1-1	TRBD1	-	CASSFRTGGIGNTEAFF	TGCGCCAGCAGCTTCAGGACAGGGGGCATCGGAAACACTGAAGCTTTCTTT
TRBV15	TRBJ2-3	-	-	CATSSSNADTQYF	TGTGCCACCAGCAGCAGCAACGCAGATACGCAGTATTTT
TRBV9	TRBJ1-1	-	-	CASSVAPARPTEAFF	TGTGCCAGCAGCGTAGCTCCCGCCAGGCCCACTGAAGCTTTCTTT
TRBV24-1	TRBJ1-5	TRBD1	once	CATSTGSSNQPQHF	TGTGCCACCTCGACAGGGTCGAGCAATCAGCCCCAGCATTTT
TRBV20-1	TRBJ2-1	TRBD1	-	CSASPDRGGSDEQFF	TGCAGTGCTAGTCCCGACAGGGGTGGGAGTGATGAGCAGTTCTTC
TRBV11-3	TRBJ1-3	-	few	CASSLGSSGNTIYF	TGTGCCAGCAGCTTGGGATCCTCTGGAAACACCATATATTTT
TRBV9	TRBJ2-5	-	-	CASSTRTGKGETQYF	TGTGCCAGCAGTACGAGGACGGGAAAAGGAGAGACCCAGTACTTC
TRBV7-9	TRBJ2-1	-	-	CASRGRGDNEQFF	TGTGCCAGCAGGGGGCGGGGCGACAATGAGCAGTTCTTC
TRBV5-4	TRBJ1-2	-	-	CASSFQRWNYGYTF	TGTGCCAGCAGCTTCCAGCGGTGGAACTATGGCTACACCTTC
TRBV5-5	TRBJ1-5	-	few	CASSWGEVKQPQHF	TGTGCCAGCAGCTGGGGCGAAGTTAAACAGCCCCAGCATTTT
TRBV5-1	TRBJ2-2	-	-	CASSQWESGELFF	TGCGCCAGCAGCCAATGGGAATCCGGGGAGCTGTTTTTT
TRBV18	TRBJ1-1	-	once	CASSPVRGGMDTEAFF	TGTGCCAGCTCACCCGTTCGGGGGGGGATGGACACTGAAGCTTTCTTT
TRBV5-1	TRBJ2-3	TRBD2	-	CASSGEGTLSTDTQYF	TGCGCCAGCAGCGGGGAGGGGACGCTCAGCACAGATACGCAGTATTTT
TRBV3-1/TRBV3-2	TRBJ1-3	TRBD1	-	CASSQRTGAGNTIYF	TGTGCCAGCAGCCAGAGGACAGGTGCCGGAAACACCATATATTTT
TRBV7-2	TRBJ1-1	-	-	CASSSSGGILGRNTEAFF	TGTGCCAGCAGCTCATCGGGGGGTATTTTAGGAAGGAACACTGAAGCTTTCTTT
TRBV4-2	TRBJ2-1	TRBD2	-	CASSHSGVTYNEQFF	TGTGCCAGCAGCCATAGCGGGGTTACCTACAATGAGCAGTTCTTC
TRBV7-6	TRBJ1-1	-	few	CASSSGTLGVNTEAFF	TGTGCCAGCTCATCAGGGACTTTGGGCGTGAACACTGAAGCTTTCTTT
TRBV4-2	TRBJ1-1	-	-	CASSHDGGNTEAFF	TGTGCCAGCAGCCACGACGGTGGAAACACTGAAGCTTTCTTT
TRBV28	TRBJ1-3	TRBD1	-	CASSLGQGHNTIYF	TGTGCCAGCAGTCTCGGACAGGGGCATAACACCATATATTTT
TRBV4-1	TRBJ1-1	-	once	CASSQDYHRELGTEAFF	TGCGCCAGCAGCCAGGACTATCACAGGGAGTTGGGCACTGAAGCTTTCTTT